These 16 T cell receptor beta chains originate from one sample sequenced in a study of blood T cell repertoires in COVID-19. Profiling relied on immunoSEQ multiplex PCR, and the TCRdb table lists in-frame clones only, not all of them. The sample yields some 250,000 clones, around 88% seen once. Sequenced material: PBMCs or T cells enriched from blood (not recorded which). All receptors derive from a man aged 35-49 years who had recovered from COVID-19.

CDR3 coding DNA: TGTGCCAGCAGCACAACAGGGGGGAATCAGCCCCAGCATTTT. This encodes CASSTTGGNQPQHF. The genes are TRBV6-5 and TRBJ1-5; 8 positions match TRBD1. The length of the CDR3 is 14 residues. The trim removed 6 bases at V and 4 bases at J, leaving 5 bases unmatched. Germline-derived CDR1 and CDR2 are MNHEY and SVGAGI.

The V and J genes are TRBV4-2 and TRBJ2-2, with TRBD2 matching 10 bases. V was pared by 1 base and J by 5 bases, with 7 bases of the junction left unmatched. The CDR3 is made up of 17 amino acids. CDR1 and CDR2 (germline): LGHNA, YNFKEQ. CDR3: CASSQVELAGVTGELFF. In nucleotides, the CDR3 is TGTGCCAGCAGCCAAGTTGAGCTAGCGGGAGTTACCGGGGAGCTGTTTTTT.

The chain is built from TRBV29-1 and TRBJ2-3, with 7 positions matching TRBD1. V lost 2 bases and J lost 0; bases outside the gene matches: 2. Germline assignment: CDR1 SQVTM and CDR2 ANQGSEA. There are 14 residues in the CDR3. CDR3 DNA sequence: TGCAGCGTTGAAACAGGGGTGAGCACAGATACGCAGTATTTT. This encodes CSVETGVSTDTQYF.

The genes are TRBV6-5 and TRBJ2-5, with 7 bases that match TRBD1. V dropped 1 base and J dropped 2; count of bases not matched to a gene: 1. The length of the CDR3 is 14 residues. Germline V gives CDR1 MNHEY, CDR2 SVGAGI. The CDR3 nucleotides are TGTGCCAGCAGTTACTGGGACAGACAAGAGACCCAGTACTTC. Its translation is CASSYWDRQETQYF.

The CDR3 spells CASSFRGSYEQYF. DNA for the CDR3: TGTGCCAGTAGTTTCAGGGGCTCCTACGAGCAGTACTTC. This chain joins TRBV19 and TRBJ2-7; D may be TRBD1 (6 bases). This CDR3 has 13 residues. V lost 5 bases and J lost 0, with 8 bases in between. CDR1 is LNHDA, CDR2 SQIVND, per germline (reference sequence).

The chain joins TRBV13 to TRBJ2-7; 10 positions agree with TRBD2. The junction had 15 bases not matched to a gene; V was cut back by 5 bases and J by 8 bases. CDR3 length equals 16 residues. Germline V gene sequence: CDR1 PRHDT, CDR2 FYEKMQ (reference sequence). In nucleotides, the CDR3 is TGTGCCAGCAGCGACAGGGAACTAGCGGGGAGCCTCAAGCAGTACTTC. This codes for CASSDRELAGSLKQYF. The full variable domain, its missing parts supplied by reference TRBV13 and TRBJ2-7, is AAGVIQSPRHLIKEKRETATLKCYPIPRHDTVYWYQQGPGQDPQFLISFYEKMQSDKGSIPDRFSAQQFSDYHSELNMSSLELGDSALYFCASSDRELAGSLKQYFGPGTRLTVT.

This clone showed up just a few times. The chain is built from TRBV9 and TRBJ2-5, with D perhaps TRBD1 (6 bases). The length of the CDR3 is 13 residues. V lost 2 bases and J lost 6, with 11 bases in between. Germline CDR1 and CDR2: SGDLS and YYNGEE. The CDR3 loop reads CASSVGDTQTQYF. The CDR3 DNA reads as TGTGCCAGCAGCGTGGGGGACACCCAGACCCAGTACTTC. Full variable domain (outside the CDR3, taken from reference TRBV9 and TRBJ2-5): DSGVTQTPKHLITATGQRVTLRCSPRSGDLSVYWYQQSLDQGLQFLIQYYNGEERAKGNILERFSAQQFPDLHSELNLSSLELGDSALYFCASSVGDTQTQYFGPGTRLLVL.

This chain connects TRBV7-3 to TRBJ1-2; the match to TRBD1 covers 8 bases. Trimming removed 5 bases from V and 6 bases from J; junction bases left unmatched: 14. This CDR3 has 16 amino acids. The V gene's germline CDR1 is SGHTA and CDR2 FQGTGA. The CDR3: CASSPAYTAGGDGYTF. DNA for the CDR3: TGTGCCAGCAGCCCAGCATACACGGCAGGGGGCGATGGCTACACCTTC.

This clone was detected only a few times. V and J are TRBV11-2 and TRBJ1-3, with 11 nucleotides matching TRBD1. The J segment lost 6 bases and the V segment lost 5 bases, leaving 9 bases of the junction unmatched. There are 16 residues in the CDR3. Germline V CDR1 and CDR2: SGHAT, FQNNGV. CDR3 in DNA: TGTGCCAGCAGCCCATGGACAGGGGGCGCGGAAAACACCATATATTTT. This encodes CASSPWTGGAENTIYF. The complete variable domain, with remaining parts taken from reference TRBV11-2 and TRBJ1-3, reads EAGVAQSPRYKIIEKRQSVAFWCNPISGHATLYWYQQILGQGPKLLIQFQNNGVVDDSQLPKDRFSAERLKGVDSTLKIQPAKLEDSAVYLCASSPWTGGAENTIYFGEGSWLTVV.

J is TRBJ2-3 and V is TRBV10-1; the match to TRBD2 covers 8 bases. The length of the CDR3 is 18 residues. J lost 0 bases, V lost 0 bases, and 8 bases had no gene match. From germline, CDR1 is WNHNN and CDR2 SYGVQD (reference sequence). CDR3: CASSESVQRGLSTDTQYF. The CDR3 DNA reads TGCGCCAGCAGTGAGTCGGTCCAGCGGGGGCTAAGCACAGATACGCAGTATTTT.

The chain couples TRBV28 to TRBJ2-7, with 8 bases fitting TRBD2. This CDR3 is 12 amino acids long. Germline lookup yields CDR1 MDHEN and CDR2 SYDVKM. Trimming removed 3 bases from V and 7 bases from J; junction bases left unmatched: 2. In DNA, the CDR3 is TGTGCCAGCAGTTTGTTAGCGGGGGAGCAGTACTTC. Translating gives CASSLLAGEQYF.

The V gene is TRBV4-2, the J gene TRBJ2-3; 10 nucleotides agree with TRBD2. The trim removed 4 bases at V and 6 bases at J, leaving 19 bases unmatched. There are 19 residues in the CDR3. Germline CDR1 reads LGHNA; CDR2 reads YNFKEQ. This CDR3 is CASSLWGWTSGPSTDTQYF. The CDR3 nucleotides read TGTGCCAGCAGCCTTTGGGGCTGGACTAGCGGTCCCTCCACGGATACGCAGTATTTT.

The CDR3 DNA sequence: TGTGCCAGCGTTACGACGCAGGGTTTGTATTCACCCCTCCACTTT. This translates into CASVTTQGLYSPLHF. The chain joins TRBV28 to TRBJ1-6, with a possible D match to TRBD1 (5 bases). Trimming took 8 bases from V and 8 from J, leaving 19 bases between them. The CDR3 has 15 residues. Germline V lookup: CDR1 MDHEN, CDR2 SYDVKM.

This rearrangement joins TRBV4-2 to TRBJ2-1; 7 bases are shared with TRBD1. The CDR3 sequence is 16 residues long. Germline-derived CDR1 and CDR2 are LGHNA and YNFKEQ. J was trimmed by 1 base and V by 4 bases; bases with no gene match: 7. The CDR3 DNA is TGTGCCAGCAGCCCAAACAGGGGCAGGTCCTACAATGAGCAGTTCTTC. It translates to CASSPNRGRSYNEQFF.

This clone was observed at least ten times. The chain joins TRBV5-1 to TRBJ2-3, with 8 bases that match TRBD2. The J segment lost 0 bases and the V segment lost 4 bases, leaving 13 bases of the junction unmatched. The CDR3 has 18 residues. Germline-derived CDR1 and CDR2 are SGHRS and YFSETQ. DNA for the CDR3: TGCGCCAGCAGCCCGCAGGGCCAATTAGCGGGGAGCACAGATACGCAGTATTTT. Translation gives CASSPQGQLAGSTDTQYF. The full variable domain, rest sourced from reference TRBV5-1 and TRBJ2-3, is KAGVTQTPRYLIKTRGQQVTLSCSPISGHRSVSWYQQTPGQGLQFLFEYFSETQRNKGNFPGRFSGRQFSNSRSEMNVSTLELGDSALYLCASSPQGQLAGSTDTQYFGPGTRLTVL.

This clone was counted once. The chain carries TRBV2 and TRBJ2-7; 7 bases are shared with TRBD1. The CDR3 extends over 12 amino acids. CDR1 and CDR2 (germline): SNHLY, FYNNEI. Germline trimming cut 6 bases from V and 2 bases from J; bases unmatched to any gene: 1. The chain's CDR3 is CASRTGPYEQYF. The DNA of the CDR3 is TGTGCCAGCAGGACAGGGCCCTACGAGCAGTACTTC. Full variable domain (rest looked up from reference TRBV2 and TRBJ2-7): EPEVTQTPSHQVTQMGQEVILRCVPISNHLYFYWYRQILGQKVEFLVSFYNNEISEKSEIFDDQFSVERPDGSNFTLKIRSTKLEDSAMYFCASRTGPYEQYFGPGTRLTVT.